These T cell receptor beta chains were read from a single sample in a study of T cells in Graves' hyperthyroidism and ophthalmopathy. MiXCR, run by TCRdb on the multiplex PCR reads, gives a single entry per CDR3 protein. The table shows 300,000 or so distinct CDR3 sequences, with roughly 21% occurring only once. Sequenced: blood. These receptors were obtained from a woman between 50 and 59 years old with Graves' hyperthyroidism. Each CDR3 is given with its conserved first and last residue. Each record gives: CDR3 length, V gene, clone size, CDR3 protein. For some rows the clone size is stated as once, few or many, or as a class when expanded; others skip it.

16 | TRBV7-6 | . | CASSPPGGAPYNEQFF
14 | TRBV5-1 | many | CASSLEDGNPGYTF
13 | TRBV28 | many | CASSSRRRFEAFF
15 | TRBV7-8 | many | CASSLRADLNYGYTF
13 | TRBV30 | many | CAWTGSRSEAQYF
15 | TRBV20-1 | few | CSARDGPGIPYEQYF
16 | TRBV14 | once | CASSQVSLAGDNEQFF
14 | TRBV12-3/TRBV12-4 | many | CASKGGQPRNEQFF
17 | TRBV12-3/TRBV12-4 | many | CASSLRTSGRALDEQFF
16 | TRBV18 | many | CASSRTSGVSTDTQYF
16 | TRBV6-1 | many | CASSEGRSSLNYGYTF
13 | TRBV9 | few | CASSATPSYGYTF
15 | TRBV4-1 | . | CASSSPGEGSYEQYF
15 | TRBV5-1 | . | CASSLTGASNTEAFF
14 | TRBV6-1 | . | CASSEQGLGAEQYF
13 | TRBV2 | few | CASSEVENTEAFF
16 | TRBV3-1 | . | CASSQDLDRGNQPQHF
18 | TRBV7-9 | . | CASSLAGPGWGRTDTQYF
13 | TRBV20-1 | many | CSAKRDPNNEQFF
15 | TRBV11-2 | . | CASSALTGVTTEAFF
14 | TRBV9 | few | CASSVAQGGYEQYF
14 | TRBV6-1 | . | CASTLAGGPNTQYF
15 | TRBV18 | many | CASSPPRRLNTEAFF
15 | TRBV2 | many | CASKLDRGQDQPQHF
14 | TRBV4-3 | . | CASSQDLGTGEQYF
16 | TRBV19 | few | CASSSDRGLRNQPQHF
15 | TRBV20-1 | . | CSARRGEAYNSPLHF
15 | TRBV28 | many | CASSLRDRLGQPQHF
17 | TRBV18 | many | CASSPGLGQPGGETQYF
17 | TRBV20-1 | few | CSARLSRRAGGFYTQYF
11 | TRBV3-1 | many | CASSHRGEQYF
14 | TRBV5-1 | once | CASSLNVAREEVFF
15 | TRBV18 | . | CASSPGQGGRETQYF
16 | TRBV20-1 | few | CSARGLTGTDPNEQFF
18 | TRBV9 | many | CASSVEWASGDSTDTQYF
13 | TRBV29-1 | many | CIRTEGRNYEQYF
17 | TRBV7-3 | many | CASSLVRGGGAKDTQYF
11 | TRBV5-1 | many | CASSLGTQQFF
16 | TRBV3-1 | many | CASSRDLAGVFNEQFF
17 | TRBV4-2 | . | CASSQEVVAGSEDEQFF
16 | TRBV2 | many | CASRGSAEILTDTQYF
15 | TRBV28 | many | CASRHYLQTAYEQYF
14 | TRBV14 | few | CASSQANLVGELFF
15 | TRBV28 | many | CASSPTGTRQNIQYF
15 | TRBV10-3 | few | CAISVQRGSTDTQYF
13 | TRBV6-1 | many | CASRTTGNYGYTF
11 | TRBV2 | . | CASTEDTEAFF
13 | TRBV12-3/TRBV12-4 | many | CASTRTGRYEQYF
14 | TRBV6-5 | many | CASSYLGNNYGYTF
17 | TRBV29-1 | few | CSVDKGPSGSSYNEQFF
16 | TRBV18 | many | CASSPLLSRGRSGYTF
14 | TRBV15 | . | CATSSSPTQETQHF
16 | TRBV5-1 | few | CASSSGQGSSGNTIYF
14 | TRBV2 | . | CASSMTGDGDEQFF
12 | TRBV28 | . | CASSSIDYEQYF
11 | TRBV4-1 | . | CASSRQNQAFF
15 | TRBV5-1 | . | CASSLGQGAIGELFF
14 | TRBV18 | . | CASSLGTQNQPQHF
13 | TRBV12-3/TRBV12-4 | many | CASSFPPVNEQFF